The T cell receptor beta chain described here comes from a study of blood T cell repertoires in COVID-19. The overall study: The origin of the acute and convalescent COVID-19 samples was the United States, Italy and Spain.

Per the germline V gene, CDR1 is KGHDR and CDR2 is SFDVKD. The CDR3 spans 13 residues. Trimming shortened V by 1 base and J by 7 bases, and 9 bases separated the two germline ends. This clone was picked up a small number of times. Libraries were prepared by immunoSEQ multiplex PCR; TCRdb keeps only in-frame clonotypes and omits some of them. Of 100,000 to 150,000 clones listed, 74% are singletons. The sample was peripheral blood. The chain is built from TRBV24-1 and TRBJ1-1, with D hard to call. The sequence derives from a man aged 55 to 69 with acute or convalescent COVID-19. CDR3 residues: CATSDFMGSEAFF. The CDR3 DNA reads TGTGCCACCAGTGATTTTATGGGGAGTGAAGCTTTCTTT.